This T cell receptor (beta chain) was recovered during a study of blood T cell repertoires in COVID-19. Study-level information: T cells, B-cell-depleted T cells, or PBMCs supplied cDNA or gDNA.

TCRdb's table, derived via immunoSEQ multiplex PCR, lists solely in-frame clones and lacks some. This sample carries approximately 270,000 clones, around nine tenths of them seen once, and the ten largest clones take about 8.6%. This CDR3 region has 13 residues. The material sequenced was peripheral blood. The receptor comes from a man in his forties or fifties with active or convalescent COVID-19. This sequence joins TRBV7-5 and TRBJ1-4; the D segment call TRBD1 is taken from the table without a DNA check. TRBV7-5 is termed a pseudogene. CDR3 nucleotides: TGTGTCAGAAGCATGGACAGGGGAGAAAAACTGTTTTTT. Translation gives CVRSMDRGEKLFF.